The entry that follows covers one T cell receptor beta chain sequence. Its antigen remains unknown. A read error may produce the germline difference seen at one junction end. Nominally healthy donors provided the samples, though records likely missed some immune exposures. This sample is part of a study of cytomegalovirus exposure and HLA in healthy donors. Study findings and constraints: An analysis done earlier found most TCR beta V segments productive about 87% or about 30% of the time. The study designated 150 or so TCR beta chains cytomegalovirus-associated. In vitro checks showed that a few CMV-associated chains really do target CMV antigens.

Primers included in the PCR were 60 Vbeta and 13 Jbeta primers. Profiled with immunoSEQ multiplex PCR; TCRdb holds only in-frame clones, not every one. This sample has approximately 80,000 clones, with more than 70% found just once. The germline V gene encodes CDR1 SEHNR and CDR2 FQNEAQ (reference sequence). The CDR3 totals 17 residues. The chain joins TRBV7-9 to TRBJ2-1, with TRBD1 matching 9 bases. The sample taken for sequencing was PBMCs. The source of this sequence is a man aged 55-75 years in good health and CMV-seronegative. CDR3 in amino acids: CSSSLGLRDREYNEQFF. For the CDR3, the DNA is TGTTCCAGCAGCTTAGGGTTGCGGGACAGGGAATACAATGAGCAGTTCTTC. The full variable domain, in which reference TRBV7-9 and TRBJ2-1 provide the parts outside the CDR3, is DTGVSQNPRHKITKRGQNVTFRCDPISEHNRLYWYRQTLGQGPEFLTYFQNEAQLEKSRLLSDRFSAERPKGSFSTLEIQRTEQGDSAMYLCSSSLGLRDREYNEQFFGPGTRLTVL.